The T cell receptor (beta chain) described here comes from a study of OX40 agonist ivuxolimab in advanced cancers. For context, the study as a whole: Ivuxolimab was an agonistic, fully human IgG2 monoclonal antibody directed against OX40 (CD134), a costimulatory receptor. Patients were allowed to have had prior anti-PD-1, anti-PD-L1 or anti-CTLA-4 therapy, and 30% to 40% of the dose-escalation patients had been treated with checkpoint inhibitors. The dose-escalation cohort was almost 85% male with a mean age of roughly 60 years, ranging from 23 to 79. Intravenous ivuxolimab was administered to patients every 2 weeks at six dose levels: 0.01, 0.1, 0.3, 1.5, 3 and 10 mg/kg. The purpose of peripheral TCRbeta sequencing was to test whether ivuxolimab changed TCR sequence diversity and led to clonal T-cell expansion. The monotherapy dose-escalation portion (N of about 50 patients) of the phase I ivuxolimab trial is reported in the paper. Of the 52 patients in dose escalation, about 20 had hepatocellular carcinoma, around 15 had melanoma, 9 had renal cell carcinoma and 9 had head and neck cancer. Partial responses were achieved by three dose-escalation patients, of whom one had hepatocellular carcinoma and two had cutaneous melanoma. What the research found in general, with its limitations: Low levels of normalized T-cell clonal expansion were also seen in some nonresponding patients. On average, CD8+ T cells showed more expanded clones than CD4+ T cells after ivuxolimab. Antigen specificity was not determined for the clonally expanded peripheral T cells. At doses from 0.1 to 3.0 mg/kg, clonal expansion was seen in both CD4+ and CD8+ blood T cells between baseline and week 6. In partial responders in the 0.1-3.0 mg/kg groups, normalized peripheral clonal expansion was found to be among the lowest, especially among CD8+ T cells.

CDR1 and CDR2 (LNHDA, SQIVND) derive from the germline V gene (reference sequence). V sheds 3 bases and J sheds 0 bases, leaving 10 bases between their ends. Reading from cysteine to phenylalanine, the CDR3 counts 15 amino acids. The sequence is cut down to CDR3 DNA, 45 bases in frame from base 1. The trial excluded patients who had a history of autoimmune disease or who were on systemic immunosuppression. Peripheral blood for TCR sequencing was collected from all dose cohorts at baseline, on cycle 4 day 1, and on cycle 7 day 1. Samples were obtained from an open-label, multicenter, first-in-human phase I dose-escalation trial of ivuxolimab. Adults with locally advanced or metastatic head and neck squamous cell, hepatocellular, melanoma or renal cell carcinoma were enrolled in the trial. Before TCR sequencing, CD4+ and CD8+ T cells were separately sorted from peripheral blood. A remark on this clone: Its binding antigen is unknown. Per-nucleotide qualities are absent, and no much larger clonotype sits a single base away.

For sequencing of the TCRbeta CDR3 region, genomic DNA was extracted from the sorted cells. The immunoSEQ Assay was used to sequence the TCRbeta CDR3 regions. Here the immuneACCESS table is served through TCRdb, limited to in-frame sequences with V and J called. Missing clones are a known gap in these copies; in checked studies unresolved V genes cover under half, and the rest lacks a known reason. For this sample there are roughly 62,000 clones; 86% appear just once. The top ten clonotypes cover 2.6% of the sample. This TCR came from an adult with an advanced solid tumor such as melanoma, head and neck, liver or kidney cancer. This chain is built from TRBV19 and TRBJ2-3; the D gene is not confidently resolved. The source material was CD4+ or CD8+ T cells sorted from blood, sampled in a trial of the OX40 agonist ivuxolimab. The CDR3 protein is CASSMAGSSTDTQYF. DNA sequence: TGTGCCAGTAGTATGGCTGGTTCTAGCACAGATACGCAGTATTTT.